The sample holds a few counts of the clone carrying this TCR beta chain. The V and J ends lost 2 bases and 5 bases, in that order; junction bases with no gene match: 6. CDR3 size: 17 residues. CDR1 is SGHRS and CDR2 is YFSETQ in the germline V gene. Individually, cDNA molecules had unique molecular identifiers attached to them. TCRdb itself ran the 5' RACE reads through MiXCR, one entry per CDR3 protein. The sample records roughly 92,000 distinct CDR3 sequences, approximately 12% being singletons. This record comes from a study of early T cells in non-severe SARS-CoV-2 infection. About the research overall: Sequencing used unsorted whole-blood bulk RNA, so chains lack pairing.

The chain combines TRBV5-1 with TRBJ2-2; 13 bases match TRBD2. This TCR was recovered from an adult who was a healthcare worker with PCR-confirmed SARS-CoV-2 infection or an uninfected control (not recorded which). Sequences were derived from whole blood, sampled at baseline. The CDR3 protein is CASSFGLAGDPTGELFF. CDR3 sequence (DNA): TGCGCCAGCAGCTTCGGACTAGCGGGAGACCCGACCGGGGAGCTGTTTTTT.